The 24 T cell receptor beta chains given below trace back to one sample, sequenced in a study of blood T cell repertoires in COVID-19. Clones were read by immunoSEQ multiplex PCR, and TCRdb kept only the in-frame ones, dropping some. This table holds about 520,000 clones, approximately 83% found once. The source material was peripheral blood. The source of these receptors is a human donor in a cohort sampled during active COVID-19.

J is TRBJ1-1 and V is TRBV7-8; D call uncertain. CDR1 SGHVS and CDR2 FQNEAQ come from the germline V gene. The V end lost 1 base, the J end lost 1 base, and 4 bases lay between the germline ends. This CDR3 is 13 amino acids long. CDR3 nucleotide sequence: TGTGCCAGCAGCTTAGGGCAGAACACTGAAGCTTTCTTT. Translating gives CASSLGQNTEAFF.

The chain has TRBV19 and TRBJ1-1; 9 bases match TRBD1. The germline gives CDR1 LNHDA, CDR2 SQIVND (reference sequence). V lost 6 bases, J lost 8 bases, and 10 bases stayed unmatched. The CDR3 is 14 residues long. The CDR3 nucleotides are TGTGCCAGTAGCCTGGGACAGGGCCGAGTAGAAGCTTTCTTT. It encodes CASSLGQGRVEAFF. Using reference TRBV19 and TRBJ1-1 for the parts outside the CDR3, the full variable domain is DGGITQSPKYLFRKEGQNVTLSCEQNLNHDAMYWYRQDPGQGLRLIYYSQIVNDFQKGDIAEGYSVSREKKESFPLTVTSAQKNPTAFYLCASSLGQGRVEAFFGQGTRLTVV.

This chain joins TRBV27 and TRBJ1-5, with 8 bases aligning to TRBD1. Germline V gives CDR1 MNHEY, CDR2 SMNVEV (reference sequence). The CDR3 loop spans 15 amino acids. Losses at the gene ends were 6 bases for V and 1 base for J; bases not matched to a gene: 5. CDR3 loop: CASSQGALSNQPQHF. The DNA of the CDR3 is TGTGCCAGCAGCCAGGGGGCGCTGAGCAATCAGCCCCAGCATTTT.

The J gene is TRBJ1-2, the V gene TRBV18; D gene ambiguous. CDR1 and CDR2 (germline): KGHSH, LQKENI. The ends were cut back, 2 bases at V and 9 bases at J, with 13 bases in the middle. CDR3 length: 13 amino acids. CDR3 coding DNA: TGTGCCAGCTCACCAGACGGGAATAGAAGCTACACCTTC. The encoded protein is CASSPDGNRSYTF.

The chain carries TRBV13 and TRBJ2-7; D call uncertain. CDR1 and CDR2 (germline): PRHDT, FYEKMQ (reference sequence). This CDR3 has 13 residues. Trimming removed 4 bases from V and 6 bases from J, with 13 bases in between. Written as DNA, the CDR3 is TGTGCCAGCAGCTCGCAACAGTTCACCGAGCAGTACTTC. The encoded protein is CASSSQQFTEQYF.

The J gene is TRBJ2-3, the V gene TRBV7-9, with D tentatively TRBD2 (6 bases). The germline CDR1 and CDR2 sequences are SEHNR and FQNEAQ (reference sequence). The germline V and J ends were trimmed by 7 bases and 1 base, with 18 bases remaining between them. This CDR3 has 16 residues. DNA for the CDR3: TGTGCCAGCATATCCCTCGGAGGGTCCCGCACAGATACGCAGTATTTT. Its translation: CASISLGGSRTDTQYF.

V and J are TRBV5-1 and TRBJ1-2; 8 bases are a match to TRBD1. After removal of 1 base from V and 4 bases from J, the junction contained 6 bases not matched to a gene. Germline V gives CDR1 SGHRS, CDR2 YFSETQ. CDR3 length: 15 amino acids. The CDR3 region is CASSLYTGGAYGYTF. DNA of the CDR3: TGCGCCAGCAGCTTGTACACAGGGGGGGCCTATGGCTACACCTTC.

This chain connects TRBV30 to TRBJ1-5; possibly TRBD1 for D (6 bases). Germline V CDR1 and CDR2: GTSNPN, SVGIG (reference sequence). Trimming took 5 bases from V and 2 from J, leaving 19 bases between them. The CDR3 runs 16 residues. The CDR3 reads CAWGRDTRMGNQPQHF. CDR3 sequence (DNA): TGTGCCTGGGGCCGGGACACCAGGATGGGCAATCAGCCCCAGCATTTT.

This chain joins TRBV9 and TRBJ1-2; D is ambiguous. Germline V CDR1 and CDR2: SGDLS, YYNGEE. The CDR3 runs to 14 residues. V was cut by 0 bases and J by 2 bases, with 8 bases left in between. Written as DNA, the CDR3 is TGTGCCAGCAGCGTAGATGAGGGAAACTATGGCTACACCTTC. Encoded protein: CASSVDEGNYGYTF.

The chain uses TRBV30 and TRBJ2-2; maybe TRBD2 (5 bases). Trimming removed 0 bases from V and 1 base from J, with 9 bases in between. CDR1 is GTSNPN, CDR2 SVGIG, per germline (reference sequence). The CDR3 sequence is 15 residues long. CDR3 amino acids: CAWSVASLNTGELFF. CDR3 coding DNA: TGTGCCTGGAGTGTGGCTAGCTTGAACACCGGGGAGCTGTTTTTT.

The chain joins TRBV19 to TRBJ2-1; 14 bases line up with TRBD2. Germline V gene lookup returns CDR1 LNHDA and CDR2 SQIVND (reference sequence). The CDR3 is 17 amino acids. V gave up 5 bases and J gave up 6 bases; unmatched junction bases: 9. The CDR3 loop is CASSPGLAGVIGNEQFF. For the CDR3, the DNA is TGTGCCAGTAGTCCGGGACTAGCGGGAGTAATAGGCAATGAGCAGTTCTTC.

The chain joins TRBV28 to TRBJ2-2; 8 positions match TRBD1. This CDR3 has 15 residues. J lost 5 bases, V lost 6 bases, and 8 bases had no gene match. Germline values: CDR1 MDHEN, CDR2 SYDVKM. The CDR3, as DNA: TGTGCCAGCAGCCCAGGGGGCGCGGGAACCGGGGAGCTGTTTTTT. Amino acid sequence: CASSPGGAGTGELFF. The complete variable domain, with remaining parts taken from reference TRBV28 and TRBJ2-2, reads DVKVTQSSRYLVKRTGEKVFLECVQDMDHENMFWYRQDPGLGLRLIYFSYDVKMKEKGDIPEGYSVSREKKERFSLILESASTNQTSMYLCASSPGGAGTGELFFGEGSRLTVL.

The chain uses TRBV9 and TRBJ1-3, with TRBD1 matching over 11 bases. Losses at the gene ends were 2 bases for V and 2 bases for J; bases not matched to a gene: 3. Germline V gene lookup returns CDR1 SGDLS and CDR2 YYNGEE. There are 16 residues in the CDR3. CDR3 sequence: CASSVGQGATGNTIYF. DNA of the CDR3: TGTGCCAGCAGCGTTGGACAGGGGGCAACTGGAAACACCATATATTTT.

This sequence joins TRBV30 and TRBJ2-3; possible D gene TRBD1, 5 bases. This CDR3 has 13 residues. Germline CDR1 GTSNPN, CDR2 SVGIG (reference sequence). The V gene lost 2 bases and the J gene lost 4 bases, with 10 bases spanning the gap. The CDR3 DNA is TGTGCCTGGAGTATCCAGGGTTCAGATACGCAGTATTTT. It encodes CAWSIQGSDTQYF.

This clone was seen just once. The chain uses TRBV24-1 and TRBJ1-5; 10 nucleotides match TRBD1. The CDR3 loop spans 17 amino acids. CDR1 is KGHDR, CDR2 SFDVKD, per germline. The junction had 12 bases not matched to a gene; V was cut back by 10 bases and J by 1 base. The CDR3 sequence: CATSTGTGDLSNQPQHF. For the CDR3, the DNA is TGTGCCACTTCCACCGGGACAGGGGATCTGAGCAATCAGCCCCAGCATTTT.

In this sample, this clone turned up once. In nucleotides, the CDR3 is TGTGCCAGTACGGGAGAGGAGACGGGAGGCTACACCTTC. Encoded protein: CASTGEETGGYTF. The gene calls are TRBV19 and TRBJ1-2; unclear D gene. V gave up 7 bases and J gave up 8 bases, with 17 bases separating them. The CDR3 extends over 13 amino acids. From germline, CDR1 is LNHDA and CDR2 SQIVND (reference sequence). The complete variable domain, with remaining parts taken from reference TRBV19 and TRBJ1-2, reads DGGITQSPKYLFRKEGQNVTLSCEQNLNHDAMYWYRQDPGQGLRLIYYSQIVNDFQKGDIAEGYSVSREKKESFPLTVTSAQKNPTAFYLCASTGEETGGYTFGSGTRLTVV.

The chain has TRBV2 and TRBJ2-2, with a tentative D call TRBD1 (6 bases). The CDR3 loop spans 15 amino acids. V lost 3 bases and J lost 2, with 10 bases in between. Germline V gene data show CDR1 as SNHLY and CDR2 as FYNNEI. Here the CDR3 DNA reads TGTGCCAGCAGTGAGGGGGCACTAAACACCGGGGAGCTGTTTTTT. Its protein product is CASSEGALNTGELFF. Based on the CDR3 plus reference TRBV2 and TRBJ2-2, the full variable domain is EPEVTQTPSHQVTQMGQEVILRCVPISNHLYFYWYRQILGQKVEFLVSFYNNEISEKSEIFDDQFSVERPDGSNFTLKIRSTKLEDSAMYFCASSEGALNTGELFFGEGSRLTVL.

The chain combines TRBV24-1 with TRBJ2-5; no clear D gene. This CDR3 is 16 amino acids long. Germline CDR1 is KGHDR and CDR2 is SFDVKD. V was trimmed by 3 bases and J by 2 bases, leaving 15 bases between them. CDR3 nucleotides: TGTGCCACCAGTGATCCCCTGGCCGCGGTACAAGAGACCCAGTACTTC. It codes for CATSDPLAAVQETQYF.

This chain connects TRBV28 to TRBJ2-7; 7 bases fit TRBD1. Germline V gene data show CDR1 as MDHEN and CDR2 as SYDVKM. V trimming: 10 bases; J trimming: 1 base; junction bases outside the gene matches: 7. The CDR3 spans 13 residues. Here the CDR3 reads CATGTVASYEQYF. CDR3 DNA sequence: TGTGCCACCGGGACAGTGGCATCCTACGAGCAGTACTTC.

A few counts support this clone. V usage is TRBV6-5 and J usage is TRBJ1-6, with TRBD1 as a possible D gene (5 bases). V was cut by 5 bases and J by 6 bases, with 11 bases left in between. CDR3 length: 14 amino acids. The germline gives CDR1 MNHEY, CDR2 SVGAGI. CDR3 nucleotide sequence: TGTGCCAGCAGTAGATCAGGGCTTAATTCACCCCTCCACTTT. Translating it yields CASSRSGLNSPLHF.

CDR3 amino acids: CASSPGISTNEKLFF. In DNA form, the CDR3 reads TGCGCCAGCAGTCCCGGGATTTCAACTAATGAAAAACTGTTTTTT. V usage is TRBV5-1 and J usage is TRBJ1-4; D not resolved. The germline CDR1 and CDR2 sequences are SGHRS and YFSETQ. This CDR3 comprises 15 residues. V lost 5 bases and J 0 bases, leaving 11 bases between the germline ends.

With regard to this clone: Compared with germline, one end of the junction differs, possibly owing to a read error. V and J are TRBV3-1 (or the pseudogene TRBV3-2) and TRBJ2-7; 8 bases fit TRBD1. The CDR3 sequence is 11 residues long. Germline-derived CDR1 and CDR2 are LGHDT and YNNKEL (reference sequence). This CDR3 is CACRGLGEQYF. The CDR3 region has the DNA TGTGCCTGCAGGGGGCTGGGCGAGCAGTACTTC.

CDR3 DNA sequence: TGTGCCATCAGTGGGACAACTAGCACAGATACGCAGTATTTT. This sequence encodes CAISGTTSTDTQYF. The gene calls are TRBV10-3 and TRBJ2-3; the D gene is possibly TRBD1 (5 bases). The CDR3 loop spans 14 amino acids. Trimming shortened V by 4 bases and J by 0 bases, and 8 bases separated the two germline ends. Germline lookup yields CDR1 ENHRY and CDR2 SYGVKD.

The chain has TRBV6-4 and TRBJ1-1; maybe TRBD1 (5 bases). The germline gives CDR1 MRHNA, CDR2 SNTAGT. This CDR3 is 15 amino acids long. V was clipped by 7 bases and J by 5 bases, with 20 bases between them. The CDR3 reads CASKAQGLGLTEAFF. The CDR3 DNA follows: TGTGCCAGCAAAGCCCAGGGATTGGGTTTGACTGAAGCTTTCTTT.